The clone carrying this T cell receptor (beta chain) was detected once. Sequenced by immunoSEQ multiplex PCR; TCRdb stores in-frame clones only, minus some. The sample carries some 76,000 clones, roughly 92% recorded once. This specimen comes from a study of lymphopenia after photon versus proton radiotherapy. Unmatched junction bases numbered 3, after V lost 0 bases and J lost 6 bases. The CDR3 runs to 15 residues. In germline, CDR1 is ENHRY, CDR2 SYGVKD. This TCR came from a woman between 40 and 55 years old with cholangiocarcinoma. This chain connects TRBV10-3 to TRBJ1-5; 9 bases agree with TRBD1. The specimen comprised peripheral blood, sampled from a patient treated with photon-based radiotherapy. CDR3 amino acids: CAISESRQGVQPQHF. As DNA, the CDR3 is TGTGCCATCAGTGAGTCGAGACAGGGGGTTCAGCCCCAGCATTTT.